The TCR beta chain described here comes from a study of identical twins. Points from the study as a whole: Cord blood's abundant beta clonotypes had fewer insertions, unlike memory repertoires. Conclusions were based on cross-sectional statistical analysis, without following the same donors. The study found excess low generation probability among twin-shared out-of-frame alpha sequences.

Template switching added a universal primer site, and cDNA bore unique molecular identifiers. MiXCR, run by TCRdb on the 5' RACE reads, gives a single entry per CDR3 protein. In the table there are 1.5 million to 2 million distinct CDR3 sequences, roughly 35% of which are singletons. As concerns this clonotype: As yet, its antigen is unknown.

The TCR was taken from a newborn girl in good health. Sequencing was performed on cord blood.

CDR3 DNA sequence: TGTGCCAGCAGCCAAGTCCCCGGGACAGGTCTCAATGAGCAGTTCTTC. Encoded protein: CASSQVPGTGLNEQFF. The chain couples TRBV14 to TRBJ2-1; 8 bases are shared with TRBD1. This CDR3 spans 16 amino acids. Germline trimming cut 1 base from V and 6 bases from J; bases unmatched to any gene: 8. The V gene's germline CDR1 is SGHDN and CDR2 FVKESK.